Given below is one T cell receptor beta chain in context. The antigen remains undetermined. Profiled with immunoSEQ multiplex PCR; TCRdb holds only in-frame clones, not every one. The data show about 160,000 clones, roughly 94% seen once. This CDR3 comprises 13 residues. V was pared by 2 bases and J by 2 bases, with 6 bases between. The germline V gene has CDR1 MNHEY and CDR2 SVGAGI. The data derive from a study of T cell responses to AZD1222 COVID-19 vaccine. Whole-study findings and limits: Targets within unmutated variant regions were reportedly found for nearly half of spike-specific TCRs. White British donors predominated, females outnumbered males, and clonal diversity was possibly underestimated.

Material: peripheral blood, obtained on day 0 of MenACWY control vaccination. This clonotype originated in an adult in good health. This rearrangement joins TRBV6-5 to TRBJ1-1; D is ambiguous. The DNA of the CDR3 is TGTGCCAGCAGTTACACCGAAAACACTGAAGCTTTCTTT. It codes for CASSYTENTEAFF.